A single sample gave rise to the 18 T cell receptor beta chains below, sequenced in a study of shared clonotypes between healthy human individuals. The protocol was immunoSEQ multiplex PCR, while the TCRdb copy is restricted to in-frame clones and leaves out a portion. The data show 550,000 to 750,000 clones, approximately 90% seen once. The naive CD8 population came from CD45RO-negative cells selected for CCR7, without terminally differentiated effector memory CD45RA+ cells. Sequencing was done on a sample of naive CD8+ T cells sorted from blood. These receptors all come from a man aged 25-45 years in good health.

The CDR3 region has the DNA TGTGCCAGCAGCTTAGTTTCCGGGATCTTTTATGAGCCCCAGCATTTT. Translation gives CASSLVSGIFYEPQHF. The rearrangement joins TRBV7-2 to TRBJ1-5, with D unresolved. Trimming removed 1 base from V and 8 bases from J, with 18 bases in between. The CDR3 covers 16 residues. Germline V gene sequence: CDR1 SGHTA, CDR2 FQGNSA. The full variable domain, with the rest looked up from reference TRBV7-2 and TRBJ1-5, is GAGVSQSPSNKVTEKGKDVELRCDPISGHTALYWYRQSLGQGLEFLIYFQGNSAPDKSGLPSDRFSAERTGGSVSTLTIQRTQQEDSAVYLCASSLVSGIFYEPQHFGDGTRLSIL.

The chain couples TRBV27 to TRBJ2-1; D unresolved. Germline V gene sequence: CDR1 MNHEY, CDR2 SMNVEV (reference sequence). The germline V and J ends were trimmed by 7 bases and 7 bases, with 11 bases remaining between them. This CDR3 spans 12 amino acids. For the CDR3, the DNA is TGTGCCAGCACCTCGACTGATAATGAGCAGTTCTTC. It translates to CASTSTDNEQFF.

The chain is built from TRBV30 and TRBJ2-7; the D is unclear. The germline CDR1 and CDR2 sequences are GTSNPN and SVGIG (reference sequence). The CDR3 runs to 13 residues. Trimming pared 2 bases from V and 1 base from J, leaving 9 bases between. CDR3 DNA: TGTGCCTGGAGTTTGTCCAAGTCCTACGAGCAGTACTTC. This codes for CAWSLSKSYEQYF.

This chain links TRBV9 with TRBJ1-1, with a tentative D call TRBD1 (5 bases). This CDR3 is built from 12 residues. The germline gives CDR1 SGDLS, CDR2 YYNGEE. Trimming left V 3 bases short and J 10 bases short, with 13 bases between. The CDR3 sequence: CASSESGGVAFF. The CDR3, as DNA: TGTGCCAGCAGCGAAAGCGGGGGGGTAGCTTTCTTT.

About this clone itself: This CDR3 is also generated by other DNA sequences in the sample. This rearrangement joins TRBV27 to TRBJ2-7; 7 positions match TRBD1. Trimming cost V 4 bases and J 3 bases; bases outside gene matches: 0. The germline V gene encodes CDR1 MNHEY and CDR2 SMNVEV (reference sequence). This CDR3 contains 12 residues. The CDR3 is CASSSGGYEQYF. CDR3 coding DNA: TGTGCCAGCAGTTCAGGGGGCTACGAGCAGTACTTC.

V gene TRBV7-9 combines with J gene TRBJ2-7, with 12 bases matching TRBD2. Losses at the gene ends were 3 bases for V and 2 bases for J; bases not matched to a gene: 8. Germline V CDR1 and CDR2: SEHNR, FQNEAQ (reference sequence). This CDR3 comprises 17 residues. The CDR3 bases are TGTGCCAGCAGCTTCCCGGGACTAGCGGGTTATGCCTACGAGCAGTACTTC. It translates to CASSFPGLAGYAYEQYF.

The CDR3 reads CASSPGQLGLTQYF. Here the CDR3 DNA reads TGTGCCAGCAGCCCCGGACAGTTAGGGCTTACGCAGTATTTT. This sequence joins TRBV28 and TRBJ2-3, with D tentatively TRBD1 (6 bases). Trimming removed 6 bases at V and 8 bases at J, with 18 bases between. The CDR3 totals 14 residues. The germline CDR1 and CDR2 sequences are MDHEN and SYDVKM. Variable domain in full (rest from reference TRBV28 and TRBJ2-3): DVKVTQSSRYLVKRTGEKVFLECVQDMDHENMFWYRQDPGLGLRLIYFSYDVKMKEKGDIPEGYSVSREKKERFSLILESASTNQTSMYLCASSPGQLGLTQYFGPGTRLTVL.

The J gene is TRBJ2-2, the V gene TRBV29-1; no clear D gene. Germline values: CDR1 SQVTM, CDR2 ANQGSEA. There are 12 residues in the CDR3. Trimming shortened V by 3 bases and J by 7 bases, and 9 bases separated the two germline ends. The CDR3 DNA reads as TGCAGCGTTGATGGGGTCCACGGGGAGCTGTTTTTT. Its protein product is CSVDGVHGELFF.

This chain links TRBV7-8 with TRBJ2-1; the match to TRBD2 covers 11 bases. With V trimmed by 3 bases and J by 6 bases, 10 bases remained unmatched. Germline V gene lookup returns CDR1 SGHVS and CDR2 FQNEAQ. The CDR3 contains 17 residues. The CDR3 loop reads CASSFALAGGPLNEQFF. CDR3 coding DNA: TGTGCCAGCAGCTTCGCTTTAGCGGGAGGGCCCCTCAATGAGCAGTTCTTC.

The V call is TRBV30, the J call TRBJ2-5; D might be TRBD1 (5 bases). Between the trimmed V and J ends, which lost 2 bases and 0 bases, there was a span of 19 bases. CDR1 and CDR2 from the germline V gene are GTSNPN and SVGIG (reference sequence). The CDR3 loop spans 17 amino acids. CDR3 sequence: CAWSKYRRQTYQETQYF. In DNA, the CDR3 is TGTGCCTGGAGTAAGTACCGGAGACAGACGTACCAAGAGACCCAGTACTTC.

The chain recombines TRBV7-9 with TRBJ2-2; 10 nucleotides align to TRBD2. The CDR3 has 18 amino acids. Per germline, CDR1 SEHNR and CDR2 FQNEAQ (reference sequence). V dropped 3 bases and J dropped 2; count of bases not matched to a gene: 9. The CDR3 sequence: CASSLGLAGAPNTGELFF. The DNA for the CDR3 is TGTGCCAGCAGCTTGGGCCTAGCGGGAGCTCCTAACACCGGGGAGCTGTTTTTT.

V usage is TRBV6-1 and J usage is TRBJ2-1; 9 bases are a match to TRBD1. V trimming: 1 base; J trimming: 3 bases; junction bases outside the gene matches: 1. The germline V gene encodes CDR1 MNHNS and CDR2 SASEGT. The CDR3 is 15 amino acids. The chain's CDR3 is CASSEETGGYNEQFF. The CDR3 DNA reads TGTGCCAGCAGTGAAGAGACAGGGGGCTACAATGAGCAGTTCTTC.

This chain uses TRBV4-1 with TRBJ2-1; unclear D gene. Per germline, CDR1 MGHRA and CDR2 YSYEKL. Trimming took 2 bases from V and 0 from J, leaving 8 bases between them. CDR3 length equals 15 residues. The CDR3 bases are TGCGCCAGCAGCCAACTACGGAGCTCCTACAATGAGCAGTTCTTC. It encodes CASSQLRSSYNEQFF.

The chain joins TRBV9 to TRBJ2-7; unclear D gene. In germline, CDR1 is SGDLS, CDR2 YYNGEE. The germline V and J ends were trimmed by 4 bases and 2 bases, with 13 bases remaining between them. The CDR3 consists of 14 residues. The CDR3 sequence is CASSPLRLPYEQYF. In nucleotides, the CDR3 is TGTGCCAGCAGCCCCCTCCGTTTACCCTACGAGCAGTACTTC. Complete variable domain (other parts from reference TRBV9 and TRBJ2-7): DSGVTQTPKHLITATGQRVTLRCSPRSGDLSVYWYQQSLDQGLQFLIQYYNGEERAKGNILERFSAQQFPDLHSELNLSSLELGDSALYFCASSPLRLPYEQYFGPGTRLTVT.

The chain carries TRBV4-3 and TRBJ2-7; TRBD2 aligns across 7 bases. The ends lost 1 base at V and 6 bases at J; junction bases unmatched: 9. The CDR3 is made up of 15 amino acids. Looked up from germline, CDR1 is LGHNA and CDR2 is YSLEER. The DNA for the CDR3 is TGCGCCAGCAGCCAAGGTTGGCTAGCGGAAATCGAGCAGTACTTC. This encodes CASSQGWLAEIEQYF.

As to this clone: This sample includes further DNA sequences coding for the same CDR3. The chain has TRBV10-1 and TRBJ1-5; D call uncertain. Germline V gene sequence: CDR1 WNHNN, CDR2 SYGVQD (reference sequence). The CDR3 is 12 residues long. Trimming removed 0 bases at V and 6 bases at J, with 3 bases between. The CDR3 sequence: CASSESAQPQHF. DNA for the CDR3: TGCGCCAGCAGTGAGTCAGCTCAGCCCCAGCATTTT.

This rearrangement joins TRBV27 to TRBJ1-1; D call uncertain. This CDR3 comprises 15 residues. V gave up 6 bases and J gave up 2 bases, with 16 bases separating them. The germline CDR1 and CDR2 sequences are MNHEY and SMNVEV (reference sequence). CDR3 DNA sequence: TGTGCCAGCAGCCGCTCGGCCGCACCTAACACTGAAGCTTTCTTT. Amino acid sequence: CASSRSAAPNTEAFF.

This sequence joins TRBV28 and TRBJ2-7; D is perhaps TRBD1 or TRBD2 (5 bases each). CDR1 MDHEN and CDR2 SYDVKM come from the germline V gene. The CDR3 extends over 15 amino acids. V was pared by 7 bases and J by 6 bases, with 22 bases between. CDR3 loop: CASTKRERTRSEQYF. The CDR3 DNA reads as TGTGCCAGCACTAAAAGGGAGCGGACAAGGAGCGAGCAGTACTTC.